These 8 T cell receptor beta chains were all obtained from the same sample, sequenced in a study of blood T cells in healthy people across ages (dated by TCRdb to about 2015). The library was obtained by 5' RACE. The sequencer was an Illumina HiSeq 2500. The second PCR ran for about 7 to 11 cycles and used a J-beta primer mix along with a sample-barcoded 5' primer. TCRdb ran its own pipeline on the public reads, namely fastp trimming at Q25 and MiXCR clone calling, and kept in-frame beta chains. Here each entry gathers all rows of one CDR3 protein and keeps the most common genes and DNA. In this sample the table shows 600,000 to 800,000 distinct CDR3 sequences, roughly 21% of which occur a single time. The ten largest clones take up 3.5% to 4% of the sample. Sequenced sample: blood. These receptors were obtained from a man between 65 and 85 years old in good health.

A few counts support this clonotype. The V gene is TRBV21-1, the J gene TRBJ2-6. TRBV21-1 corresponds to a pseudogene. The CDR3 length is 15 residues. The CDR3 sequence is CASSLRRSGANVLTF. CDR3 nucleotides: TGTGCCAGCAGCCTCAGGCGCTCTGGGGCCAACGTCCTGACTTTC.

This clonotype was detected ten times or more. The chain links TRBV3-1 to TRBJ1-5, with TRBD1 as a possible D gene (6 bases). CDR1 is LGHDT and CDR2 is YNNKEL in the germline V gene (reference sequence). V was clipped by 3 bases and J by 6 bases, with 9 bases between them. The CDR3 length is 13 residues. CDR3 DNA sequence: TGTGCCAGCAGCCAGGACAGAGCTCAGCCCCAGCATTTT. This encodes CASSQDRAQPQHF.

This clonotype was found a few times. The chain employs TRBV28 and TRBJ2-3, with D possibly TRBD1 on 6 matching bases. The germline CDR1 and CDR2 sequences are MDHEN and SYDVKM. CDR3 length: 15 amino acids. Trimming stripped 5 bases from V and 5 bases from J, with 17 bases between. CDR3 in amino acids: CASSRQATDQDTQYF. In DNA form, the CDR3 reads TGTGCCAGCAGTCGACAGGCTACGGACCAAGATACGCAGTATTTT.

This clonotype occurred a few times. This chain connects TRBV4-1 to TRBJ1-2; no definite D call. V lost 0 bases and J 4 bases, leaving 12 bases between the germline ends. The germline gives CDR1 MGHRA, CDR2 YSYEKL. This CDR3 contains 15 residues. The CDR3, as DNA: TGCGCCAGCAGCCAAGATTCACAGATGTCCTATGGCTACACCTTC. Residues: CASSQDSQMSYGYTF.

This chain links TRBV5-8 with TRBJ2-2; the match to TRBD2 covers 8 bases. Trimming took 4 bases from V and 6 from J; bases not matched to a gene: 17. There are 18 residues in the CDR3. Germline CDR1 reads SGHTS; CDR2 reads YDEGEE. Here the CDR3 reads CASSAYGGGLVSAGELFF. As DNA, the CDR3 is TGTGCCAGCAGCGCCTATGGTGGGGGACTAGTGAGCGCCGGGGAGCTGTTTTTT. Based on the CDR3 plus reference TRBV5-8 and TRBJ2-2, the full variable domain is EAGVTQSPTHLIKTRGQQATLRCSPISGHTSVYWYQQALGLGLQFLLWYDEGEERNRGNFPPRFSGRQFPNYSSELNVNALELEDSALYLCASSAYGGGLVSAGELFFGEGSRLTVL.

The genes are TRBV20-1 and TRBJ2-3, with TRBD2 matching 13 bases. After removal of 4 bases from V and 4 bases from J, the junction contained 11 bases not matched to a gene. The V gene's germline CDR1 is DFQATT and CDR2 SNEGSKA (reference sequence). The CDR3 spans 17 residues. The CDR3 sequence is CSANSGLAGVGADTQYF. CDR3 nucleotide sequence: TGCAGTGCTAACTCTGGACTAGCGGGAGTTGGGGCAGATACGCAGTATTTT.

This clonotype was counted a few times. The chain carries TRBV7-6 and TRBJ2-5; D is ambiguous. Matching the DNA end better, TRBJ2-7 makes the J call doubtful. The germline V gene has CDR1 SGHVS and CDR2 FNYEAQ. The CDR3 spans 17 residues. CDR3 DNA: TGTGCCAGCAGCCCCGTTCACTGGCAGTTCTTATCCTACGAGCAGTACTTC. As protein: CASSPVHWQFLSYEQYF.

This clonotype turned up a few times. The CDR3 loop reads CASTRREVHETQYF. CDR3 in DNA: TGTGCCAGCACCCGGCGGGAGGTGCACGAGACCCAGTACTTC. V is TRBV6-2 or TRBV6-3 and J is TRBJ2-1; 8 bases line up with TRBD2. The assigned J gene may be wrong: the sequence end matches TRBJ2-5 better. The CDR3 is 14 amino acids. Per germline, CDR1 MNHEY and CDR2 SVGEGT.